Detailed here is one T cell receptor (beta chain). Its antigen remains unidentified. Base qualities were left out, and no much larger clone turns up one base away. The Quick-DNA Microprep Kit was used to extract genomic DNA from the sorted cells. Amplification of TCRbeta DNA was done with the immunoSEQ hsTCRbeta kit, following the protocol from the manufacturer. TCRbeta libraries were sequenced on an Illumina MiSeq instrument. The paper's data handling went like this. Following removal of out-of-frame sequences, more than 2,000,000 distinct TCRbeta sequences were retained, with an average of about 63,000 per individual. Each individual was scored by the count of around 160 previously reported CMV-associated TCRbeta sequences and the total productive distinct TCRbeta count. A beta-binomial model was reimplemented in Python, and random forests from scikit-learn, run with default parameters, were trained on data from the US cohort. On the Belgian cohort, classifier performance was reported as the median AUC, along with percentile confidence intervals, across 10,000 bootstrap iterations. The immuneACCESS repertoire file appears here via TCRdb, limited to in-frame rearrangements. These files lack a portion of the clones; in checked studies, under half of the deficit traces to unresolved V genes, and the cause of the others is not known. From that table come the V and J calls and clone size; the DNA was used to work out D and trimming. This sample comprises about 82,000 clones, about 85% of them detected only once. Jointly, the top ten make up around 0.8% of the sample.

V is cut by 0 bases and J by 7 bases, and the space between the germline ends is 12 bases. From the cysteine through the phenylalanine, the CDR3 covers 14 amino acids. This entry keeps only the CDR3 DNA: 42 bases, framed from base 1. The germline V gene (reference sequence) yields LNHNV for CDR1 and YYDKDF for CDR2. This sample stems from a study of memory CD4+ T cells and cytomegalovirus serostatus (dated by TCRdb to between 2018 and 2021). At the level of the whole study: The approximately 35 healthy Belgian adults in the cohort included 9 who were CMV seropositive and roughly 25 who were CMV seronegative. The study sequenced CD4+ memory TCRbeta repertoires of a Belgian cohort with known cytomegalovirus serostatus to replicate a published TCR-based CMV serostatus classifier.

Single viable CD3+CD4+CD8-CD45RO+ cells were sorted as memory CD4+ T cells on a FACSAria II. CMV serostatus was determined using a Roche Elecsys assay that detects serum IgG against CMV pp150, pp28, p38 and p52. Once the samples were thawed, total CD4+ T cells were enriched through positive selection using CD4 magnetic microbeads. The samples came from a separate study whose specific focus was interrogating the CD4+ T cell memory repertoire. Peripheral blood mononuclear cells were isolated and cryopreserved according to standard operating procedures, and serum was stored at -80 degrees C. Staining used CD3-PerCP (BW264/56), CD4-APC (RPA-T4), CD45RO-PE (UCHT1) and CD8-Pacific Orange (3B5) antibodies, with Sytox blue excluding non-viable cells. Results the study describes overall, beyond this receptor: For CMV serostatus prediction, a median bootstrapped AUC of 0.95 was reached with the original framework, and a median bootstrapped AUC of roughly 0.89 was reached with a US-trained random forest. On the Belgian cohort, the classifier based on the original framework reached a median bootstrapped AUC of about 0.96, with a 95% CI of 0.76-1.00. Among the 150 to 200 previously reported CMV-associated TCRbeta sequences, some 67 showed up in the CD4+ memory repertoires, with each one found in between one and five individuals. The results were interpreted as suggesting that the CMV-associated TCR signature is largely present in the CD4+ memory repertoire. Only CD4+CD45RO+ memory cells were sequenced, unlike the original study, which covered naive and memory CD4+ and CD8+ populations.

Sequencing was carried out using memory CD4+ T cells from blood. The chain is made from TRBV15 and TRBJ1-2; too little of a D gene remains to name it. This TCR was sampled from an adult in good health and CMV-seronegative. The DNA sequence follows: TGTGCCACCAGCAGAGATGCCTCCTGGAGTGGCTACACCTTC. Its coded protein is CATSRDASWSGYTF.